This TCR beta chain stems from a study of shared clonotypes between healthy human individuals. TCRdb's copy holds only in-frame clones and misses some; the assay was immunoSEQ multiplex PCR. The profile shows about 1 million clones, under 80% of them singletons. The study separated CD4+ cells into CD45RA+ naive and CD45RA-negative memory subsets. Sequencing input: memory CD4+ T cells sorted from blood. Subset of the sample: CD45RA-negative fraction. The TCR was taken from a man younger than 35 in good health.

CDR3 in DNA: TGTGCCAGCAGCTTGGGCTTACAGGGGACCTACGAGCAGTACTTC. Amino acids: CASSLGLQGTYEQYF. V usage is TRBV5-4 and J usage is TRBJ2-7, with 7 bases lining up with TRBD1. Per the germline V gene, CDR1 is SGHNT and CDR2 is YYREEE (reference sequence). There are 15 residues in the CDR3. The junction had 5 bases not matched to a gene; V was cut back by 0 bases and J by 2 bases.